The clone carrying this T cell receptor (beta chain) was seen only once. The antigen is unknown. This entry comes from a study of CD8 T cells in Susac syndrome. Overall study results and limits: The study conceded that its TCR sequencing and HLA analysis involved relatively few individuals.

With random hexamers, reverse transcription was performed on roughly 0.5 to 1 ug of RNA. A multiplex approach, immunoSEQ multiplex PCR, amplified TCR beta CDR3 across 54 Vbeta and 13 Jbeta. TCRdb called the immunoSEQ multiplex PCR reads again in MiXCR, with one record for every CDR3 protein. Among some 140,000 distinct CDR3 sequences listed, around 80% were seen once. The CDR3 spans 20 residues. CDR1 and CDR2 (germline): LNHDA, SQIVND (reference sequence). V was clipped by 6 bases and J by 1 base, with 30 bases between them. The specimen sequenced was CD8+ T cells from PBMCs. The TCR comes from a human donor with multiple sclerosis. The chain is built from TRBV19 and TRBJ2-5; D is perhaps TRBD2 (5 bases). For the CDR3, the DNA is TGTGCCAGTAGACAACCAAAGCGGATTATTTTCCCCCAACGCCAAGAGACCCAGTACTTC. It encodes CASRQPKRIIFPQRQETQYF.